This TCR beta chain comes out of a study of T cell changes during pregnancy in multiple sclerosis. This CDR3 is built from 15 residues. Trimming cost V 3 bases and J 4 bases; bases outside gene matches: 4. Germline CDR1 reads MGHDK; CDR2 reads SYGVNS. Here immunoSEQ multiplex PCR was the method, and the copy in TCRdb shows in-frame clones only, minus some. The sample consists of tens of thousands of clones, 80% to 90% of them appearing once. This TCR came from a female donor with multiple sclerosis, enrolled in a pregnancy study. Sample: CD4+ T cells from peripheral blood mononuclear cells, taken in the first trimester of pregnancy. This chain connects TRBV25-1 to TRBJ2-5; 11 nucleotides line up with TRBD2. The CDR3 here is CASSDSGRDRETQYF. DNA of the CDR3: TGTGCCAGCAGTGATAGCGGGAGGGATAGAGAGACCCAGTACTTC.